This T cell receptor beta chain was identified during a study of T cell repertoires in cytomegalovirus infection. General study findings and limits: Clonotypes of TCR beta that were HLA-C-restricted and CMV-specific dominated the ex vivo response. Adding up the frequency of public TCR beta families identified people who carried CMV plus the relevant HLA.

In the case of this clonotype: Its antigen is currently unknown.

TCRdb used MiXCR to reprocess the reads, holding one entry per CDR3 protein. The table shows 150,000 to 200,000 distinct CDR3 sequences, with about a sixth occurring only once. The V and J ends lost 5 bases and 3 bases respectively, with 13 bases between them. This CDR3 has 14 residues. The sequence derives from a human donor in good health (CMV status not recorded). Some clones in this sample may be carry-over from other donors' samples. The chain is built from TRBV12-3 or TRBV12-4 and TRBJ1-1, with a possible D match to TRBD1 (6 bases). What was sequenced was CD8+ T cells from PBMCs. CDR3 residues: CASSPDPGDTEAFF. Here the CDR3 DNA reads TGTGCCAGCAGTCCCGATCCAGGGGACACTGAAGCTTTCTTT.